These T cell receptor beta chains were read from a single sample in a study of T cell changes during pregnancy in multiple sclerosis. Generated by immunoSEQ multiplex PCR, the TCRdb table keeps only in-frame clones and is missing some. Of around 100,000 clones detected, 80% to 95% appear once; the ten largest clones hold around 3.5%. The material sequenced was peripheral blood, taken after pregnancy. Every receptor here comes from a female donor with multiple sclerosis, enrolled in a pregnancy study. Both conserved end residues are part of each CDR3. Each record gives: D gene, clone size, V gene, J gene, CDR3 DNA, CDR3 protein. The D gene is left open where the match is weak. Where a row states a size, it is once, few, many or the class of an expanded clone; other rows omit it.

NA	NA	TRBV9	TRBJ1-6	TGTGCCAGCAGCCGCACCGGGGGGCTTAATTCACCCCTCCACTTT	CASSRTGGLNSPLHF
NA	NA	TRBV5-8	TRBJ2-5	TGTGCCAGCAACCGGGGAGATGAGACCCAGTACTTC	CASNRGDETQYF
NA	NA	TRBV18	TRBJ2-2	TGTGCCAGCTCACCAGGAGGGCTGTGGGCCCCGAACACCGGGGAGCTGTTTTTT	CASSPGGLWAPNTGELFF
NA	NA	TRBV27	TRBJ1-2	TGTGCCAGCATGGATCTAGGTTTGGCCGATGGCTACACCTTC	CASMDLGLADGYTF
TRBD1	NA	TRBV19	TRBJ1-1	TGTGCCAGTAGTTCTCGGACAGGGCCGAACACTGAAGCTTTCTTT	CASSSRTGPNTEAFF
NA	NA	TRBV25-1	TRBJ2-2	TGTGCCAGCAGTCAGACGAACACCGGGGAGCTGTTTTTT	CASSQTNTGELFF
TRBD2	NA	TRBV2	TRBJ2-3	TGTGCCAGCACCTTAAGACTAGCGGGGGCCAGCAAGGATACGCAGTATTTT	CASTLRLAGASKDTQYF
NA	NA	TRBV4-1	TRBJ1-2	TGCGCCAGCAGCCAAGAGCAGGACTATGGCTACACCTTC	CASSQEQDYGYTF
TRBD1	many	TRBV9	TRBJ1-2	TGTGCCAGCAGCGTAGCAGGACAGGGCTATGGCTACACCTTC	CASSVAGQGYGYTF
TRBD1	NA	TRBV11-2	TRBJ2-7	TGTGCCAGCAGCTTAGAAGAAACGTACTCGGAGACAGGGGACTACGAGCAGTACTTC	CASSLEETYSETGDYEQYF
NA	NA	TRBV30	TRBJ1-1	TGTGCCTGGACTATACCGAACACTGAAGCTTTCTTT	CAWTIPNTEAFF
NA	NA	TRBV6-5	TRBJ1-3	TGTGCCAGCAGTTGGCTCTCTGGAAACACCATATATTTT	CASSWLSGNTIYF
NA	NA	TRBV5-6	TRBJ2-7	TGTGCCAGCAGCTCTACGACAGGTTCCTACGAGCAGTACTTC	CASSSTTGSYEQYF
NA	once	TRBV15	TRBJ1-2	TGTGCCACCAGCAGAGATCTGGGCTCAGGGGATGGCTACACCTTC	CATSRDLGSGDGYTF
TRBD1	NA	TRBV5-1	TRBJ1-1	TGCGCCAGCAGCTTGGCCGACAGGGGAAACACTGAAGCTTTCTTT	CASSLADRGNTEAFF
TRBD2	NA	TRBV7-3	TRBJ2-1	TGTGCCAGCAGCTTAGTTAGCGGGGGCCTCGGGGATGAGCAGTTCTTC	CASSLVSGGLGDEQFF
NA	NA	TRBV7-3	TRBJ2-5	TGTGCCAGCAGCCCCCAAGCAGGAGAGACCCAGTACTTC	CASSPQAGETQYF
NA	NA	TRBV19	TRBJ2-5	TGTGCCACGAGCAGGGTGGCAAAAGAGACCCAGTACTTC	CATSRVAKETQYF
TRBD1	NA	TRBV7-9	TRBJ1-1	TGTGCCAGCAGCGTACAGGGGGCACGGGAGAACACTGAAGCTTTCTTT	CASSVQGARENTEAFF
TRBD1	NA	TRBV4-1	TRBJ1-2	TGCGCCAGCAGCCAAGTCACGGCAGGGGGCGAATTAGGCTATGGCTACACCTTC	CASSQVTAGGELGYGYTF
TRBD2	NA	TRBV2	TRBJ2-3	TGTGCCAGCAGTCCGACTAGCGGGGACGGGGATACGCAGTATTTT	CASSPTSGDGDTQYF
TRBD1	once	TRBV5-1	TRBJ2-3	TGCGCCAGCTCGTGGCTCCCAGGGGGCGCGAGCACAGATACGCAGTATTTT	CASSWLPGGASTDTQYF
TRBD1	NA	TRBV5-1	TRBJ2-7	TGCGCCAGCAGCTTACAGGGGGAAAGCAGGTACGAGCAGTACTTC	CASSLQGESRYEQYF
TRBD2	NA	TRBV9	TRBJ2-3	TGTGCCAGCAGCGGACGACTAGCGAGCACAGATACGCAGTATTTT	CASSGRLASTDTQYF
TRBD1	once	TRBV18	TRBJ1-6	TGTGCCAGCTCTCCGGGACAGAATAATTCACCCCTCCACTTT	CASSPGQNNSPLHF
TRBD1	NA	TRBV27	TRBJ1-2	TGTGCCAGCAGTTCCCTGACAGGGGGGGATGGCTACACCTTC	CASSSLTGGDGYTF
TRBD2	NA	TRBV5-1	TRBJ2-3	TGCGCCAGCAGCCAACCGGGACTAGCTCCAGATACGCAGTATTTT	CASSQPGLAPDTQYF
NA	NA	TRBV2	TRBJ2-3	TGTGCCAGCAGTTCCCCTCGGGGACTCCACCCTCTTATCCCCACAGATACGCAGTATTTT	CASSSPRGLHPLIPTDTQYF
NA	few	TRBV6-1	TRBJ1-1	TGTGCCAGCAGTGATGTAGATGGCACTGAAGCTTTCTTT	CASSDVDGTEAFF